This note documents a single T cell receptor beta chain sequence. The sample belongs to a study of T-cell reconstitution after alpha-beta-depleted transplantation in children. Unique molecular identifiers were incorporated during preparation of the TCRbeta library. TCRdb reanalysed the PCR reads using MiXCR and keeps one entry per CDR3 protein. The table shows hundreds of thousands of distinct CDR3 sequences, with about 17% occurring only once. Germline V CDR1 and CDR2: MNHEY, SMNVEV (reference sequence). The V end lost 6 bases, the J end lost 2 bases, and 17 bases lay between the germline ends. The CDR3 length is 16 residues.

The receptor's source is a human donor who donated a stem cell graft to a child with acute lymphoblastic leukemia. The starting material was PBMCs from the stem cell graft donor, obtained from the stem cell graft. The chain recombines TRBV27 with TRBJ1-5, with D possibly TRBD1 on 6 matching bases. CDR3 nucleotide sequence: TGTGCCAGCAGCTCAGATCCCGAGGGGGGCAATCAGCCCCAGCATTTT. It encodes CASSSDPEGGNQPQHF.